Sequencing of this T cell receptor beta chain was carried out in a study of STAT5B mutations in CD4+ large granular lymphocyte leukemia. Notes on the study in general: Data were not HLA-matched across samples. Over 20% of private leukemic clonotypes occurred rarely in other patients' non-leukemic repertoires. Without putative leukemic clones, patient CD4-sorted repertoires remained more clonal than healthy CD4+ repertoires.

Here immunoSEQ multiplex PCR was the method, and the copy in TCRdb shows in-frame clones only, minus some. The sample has about 40,000 clones, 75% to 85% seen once. With respect to this clone: Its target is unknown.

The V end lost 5 bases, the J end lost 2 bases, and 11 bases lay between the germline ends. The CDR3 consists of 14 residues. The germline gives CDR1 SEHNR, CDR2 FQNEAQ (reference sequence). Healthy controls were blood donor buffy coats. Specimen: CD4+ T cells from blood buffy coats. This TCR was sampled from a human donor in good health. The chain links TRBV7-9 to TRBJ2-3; no clear D. In nucleotides, the CDR3 is TGTGCCAGCAGCCCCGGAGACTCCACAGATACGCAGTATTTT. Amino acids: CASSPGDSTDTQYF.